This TCR beta chain was recovered during a study of HIV-infected children after antiretroviral therapy interruption. CDR3 length: 14 amino acids. The germline CDR1 and CDR2 sequences are MGHRA and YSYEKL. Deletions cut 3 bases from V and 5 bases from J, with 13 bases between. As to treatment: PENTA 11 planned treatment interruption arm or continuous ART arm. RNA-based 3' RACE libraries used unique molecular identifiers. TCRdb independently ran MiXCR on the 3' RACE reads; one entry per CDR3 protein. The table has fewer than 45,000 distinct CDR3 sequences, 6.5% seen once; the top ten hold roughly 0.87%.

The receptor's source is a pool of human donors with HIV. The chain has TRBV4-1 and TRBJ2-5; no clear D gene. The material was CD45RA+ CD4+ T cells from PBMCs, pooled from several time points, obtained from a donor given antiretroviral therapy, either interrupted or continuous. Sample subset: naive CD4+ CD45RA+ CD45RO- T cells. The CDR3: CASSQAIIPETQYF. The DNA of the CDR3 is TGCGCCAGCAGCCAGGCCATTATTCCGGAGACCCAGTACTTC.